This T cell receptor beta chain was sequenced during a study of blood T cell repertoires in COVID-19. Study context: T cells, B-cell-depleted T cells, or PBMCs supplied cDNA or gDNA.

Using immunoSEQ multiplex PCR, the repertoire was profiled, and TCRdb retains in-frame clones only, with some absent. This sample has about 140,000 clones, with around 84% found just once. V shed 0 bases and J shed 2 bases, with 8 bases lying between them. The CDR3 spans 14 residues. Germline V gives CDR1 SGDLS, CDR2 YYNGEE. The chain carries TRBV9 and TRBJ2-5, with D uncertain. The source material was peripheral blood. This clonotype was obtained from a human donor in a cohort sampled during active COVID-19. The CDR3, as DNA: TGTGCCAGCAGCGTAGATAGCCCTCAAGAGACCCAGTACTTC. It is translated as CASSVDSPQETQYF.